A selection of T cell receptor beta chains follows, all from one sample in a study of cytomegalovirus exposure and HLA in healthy donors. TCRdb keeps only in-frame clones here, not all; method: immunoSEQ multiplex PCR. The repertoire includes around 140,000 clones, 70% to 85% of them detected once, and approximately 9.7% sits in the top ten. The specimen sequenced was PBMCs. These receptors all stem from an older woman in good health and CMV-seropositive. Each CDR3 is given with its conserved first and last residue. Each record gives: V gene, clone size, J gene, D gene, CDR3 protein, CDR3 DNA. D genes are given only for firm matches. Rows give clone size only sometimes, using once, few, many, or a class for an expanded clone.

V: TRBV9; size: NA; J: TRBJ2-1; D: TRBD2; CDR3: CASSGTSGRNEQFF; DNA: TGTGCCAGCTCCGGGACTAGCGGGAGGAATGAGCAGTTCTTC
V: TRBV7-3; size: NA; J: TRBJ2-3; D: NA; CDR3: CASSFNPVDTDTQYF; DNA: TGTGCCAGCAGCTTTAATCCGGTAGACACAGATACGCAGTATTTT
V: TRBV19; size: NA; J: TRBJ2-7; D: NA; CDR3: CASSEEGFYEQYF; DNA: TGTGCCAGTAGTGAGGAAGGTTTCTACGAGCAGTACTTC
V: TRBV7-8; size: NA; J: TRBJ2-3; D: NA; CDR3: CASSLRVLIDTDTQYF; DNA: TGTGCCAGCAGCTTAAGAGTGTTAATAGACACAGATACGCAGTATTTT
V: TRBV6-5; size: few; J: TRBJ1-4; D: NA; CDR3: CASSRAQGANEKLFF; DNA: TGTGCCAGCAGTAGGGCACAGGGTGCTAATGAAAAACTGTTTTTT
V: TRBV19; size: NA; J: TRBJ1-1; D: TRBD1; CDR3: CASTPDRGTEAFF; DNA: TGTGCCAGTACCCCGGACAGGGGTACTGAAGCTTTCTTT
V: TRBV30; size: once; J: TRBJ2-7; D: TRBD1; CDR3: CAWSLGQGSSYEQYF; DNA: TGTGCCTGGAGCCTAGGACAGGGAAGCTCCTACGAGCAGTACTTC
V: TRBV9; size: few; J: TRBJ2-3; D: TRBD2; CDR3: CASSAFGLAGTDTQYF; DNA: TGTGCCAGCAGCGCCTTCGGACTAGCGGGCACAGATACGCAGTATTTT
V: TRBV6-1; size: few; J: TRBJ1-5; D: TRBD1; CDR3: CASTYQGQGVQPQHF; DNA: TGTGCCAGCACCTACCAGGGACAGGGGGTACAGCCCCAGCATTTT
V: TRBV19; size: once; J: TRBJ1-1; D: NA; CDR3: CASSTEMWDTEAFF; DNA: TGTGCCAGTAGCACGGAGATGTGGGACACTGAAGCTTTCTTT
V: TRBV15; size: once; J: TRBJ1-2; D: NA; CDR3: CATSGYHRASNYGYTF; DNA: TGTGCCACCAGCGGATACCACAGGGCGAGTAACTATGGCTACACCTTC
V: TRBV19; size: NA; J: TRBJ1-2; D: TRBD1; CDR3: CASSPLDRAHGYTF; DNA: TGTGCCAGTAGTCCTCTGGACAGGGCGCACGGCTACACCTTC
V: TRBV25-1; size: NA; J: TRBJ2-1; D: NA; CDR3: CASSTTSSSYNEQFF; DNA: TGTGCCAGCAGTACGACATCCAGCTCCTACAATGAGCAGTTCTTC
V: TRBV28; size: once; J: TRBJ2-7; D: NA; CDR3: CASSLGGVHSYEQYF; DNA: TGTGCCAGCAGTTTAGGCGGGGTTCACTCCTACGAGCAGTACTTC
V: TRBV7-8; size: NA; J: TRBJ1-4; D: TRBD1; CDR3: CASSFGQGPIYNEKLFF; DNA: TGTGCCAGCAGCTTTGGACAGGGACCGATCTATAATGAAAAACTGTTTTTT
V: TRBV27; size: NA; J: TRBJ2-7; D: TRBD1; CDR3: CASSFEGTGAYEQYF; DNA: TGTGCCAGCAGTTTTGAGGGGACAGGGGCCTACGAGCAGTACTTC
V: TRBV14; size: NA; J: TRBJ2-5; D: TRBD2; CDR3: CASSQDRAGVGETQYF; DNA: TGTGCCAGCAGCCAGGATCGAGCGGGAGTGGGGGAGACCCAGTACTTC
V: TRBV7-9; size: NA; J: TRBJ1-2; D: NA; CDR3: CASSPGREANYGYTF; DNA: TGTGCCAGCAGCCCAGGACGGGAAGCTAACTATGGCTACACCTTC
V: TRBV11-3; size: once; J: TRBJ2-7; D: TRBD2; CDR3: CASSLSGTRSYEQYF; DNA: TGTGCCAGCAGCTTAAGCGGGACTAGGTCCTACGAGCAGTACTTC
V: TRBV10-3; size: NA; J: TRBJ2-7; D: NA; CDR3: CAIMRESYEQYF; DNA: TGTGCCATCATGCGGGAATCCTACGAGCAGTACTTC
V: TRBV6-1; size: few; J: TRBJ2-7; D: TRBD1; CDR3: CASSERTGTYEQYF; DNA: TGTGCCAGCAGTGAAAGGACAGGCACCTACGAGCAGTACTTC
V: TRBV6-5; size: NA; J: TRBJ2-3; D: TRBD1; CDR3: CASSLAGGSTDTQYF; DNA: TGTGCCAGCAGTTTGGCAGGGGGTAGCACAGATACGCAGTATTTT
V: TRBV30; size: NA; J: TRBJ1-2; D: NA; CDR3: CAWSTFSDLGYGYTF; DNA: TGTGCCTGGAGTACCTTTAGCGATTTGGGGTATGGCTACACCTTC
V: TRBV5-1; size: NA; J: TRBJ1-1; D: TRBD1; CDR3: CASSLGQGASTEAFF; DNA: TGCGCCAGCAGCCTCGGACAGGGGGCGAGCACTGAAGCTTTCTTT
V: TRBV5-4; size: NA; J: TRBJ2-7; D: TRBD1; CDR3: CASSLGGQGGAREYF; DNA: TGTGCCAGCAGCTTGGGGGGACAGGGGGGTGCCAGGGAGTACTTC